Sequencing of this T cell receptor beta chain was carried out in a study of T-cell reconstitution after alpha-beta-depleted transplantation in children. Findings of the study overall: Several hundred graft clones that had expanded were reportedly the source of alpha-beta T cells about two months after transplant. Some patients' high day-60 TCRbeta diversity was traced to surviving recipient T cells and thymic progenitors.

CDR3 size: 16 residues. V was trimmed by 4 bases and J by 1 base, leaving 15 bases between them. The V gene's germline CDR1 is SEHNR and CDR2 FQNEAQ (reference sequence). At least ten counts were recorded for this clonotype. The antigen remains unidentified. Using unique molecular identifiers, the investigators prepared the TCRbeta library. TCRdb reanalysed the PCR reads using MiXCR and keeps one entry per CDR3 protein. The repertoire holds about 830,000 distinct CDR3 sequences, with 15% to 20% as singletons. The chain combines TRBV7-9 with TRBJ2-3; weak D call: TRBD2 (6 bases). This clonotype was sampled from a male patient younger than 18 who had a stem cell transplant for acute lymphoblastic leukemia, so the T cells may come from the graft donor. Source: PBMCs, mostly from graft donor cells, taken 360 days after TCRalphabeta/CD19-depleted stem cell transplant. The CDR3 is CASSSRDLKGTDTQYF. The CDR3 DNA follows: TGTGCCAGCAGCTCACGGGACTTAAAGGGCACAGATACGCAGTATTTT.